The 22 T cell receptor beta chains below were found in one sample sequenced in a study of long-term antiretroviral therapy in people with HIV. At the survey level, the v3.0 immunoSEQ assay was run. The data were produced by immunoSEQ multiplex PCR, yet TCRdb's version contains in-frame clones alone and is incomplete. The sample records about 21,000 clones, around 86% being singletons. Source: unsorted PBMCs, taken 0.2 years before starting antiretroviral therapy. The origin of the receptors is a man between 18 and 29 years old with HIV.

V gene TRBV9 combines with J gene TRBJ2-1; possible D gene TRBD1, 6 bases. Germline V CDR1 and CDR2: SGDLS, YYNGEE. The CDR3 is 13 amino acids. Trimming took off 3 bases at V and 8 bases at J, with 12 bases between the two ends. CDR3 nucleotide sequence: TGTGCCAGCAGCGAAGGGGGATTAGATGAGCAGTTCTTC. Amino acid sequence: CASSEGGLDEQFF.

This chain joins TRBV25-1 and TRBJ2-5; no reliable D call. The germline V gene has CDR1 MGHDK and CDR2 SYGVNS. The V end was cut by 5 bases, the J end by 5 bases, with 9 bases between. The CDR3 covers 12 residues. The CDR3 DNA follows: TGTGCCAGCAGTTCCAAGTGGGAGACCCAGTACTTC. It encodes CASSSKWETQYF. The full variable domain, its missing parts supplied by reference TRBV25-1 and TRBJ2-5, is EADIYQTPRYLVIGTGKKITLECSQTMGHDKMYWYQQDPGMELHLIHYSYGVNSTEKGDLSSESTVSRIRTEHFPLTLESARPSHTSQYLCASSSKWETQYFGPGTRLLVL.

This rearrangement joins TRBV7-9 to TRBJ2-3; a weak D match, TRBD2 (6 bases). The CDR3 loop spans 17 amino acids. V was cut by 5 bases and J by 0 bases, with 18 bases left in between. CDR1 and CDR2 from the germline V gene are SEHNR and FQNEAQ (reference sequence). The CDR3: CASSGRDFHSSTDTQYF. The CDR3 region has the DNA TGTGCCAGCAGCGGCCGGGACTTCCACTCTAGCACAGATACGCAGTATTTT.

The J gene is TRBJ1-1, the V gene TRBV6-5, with no clear D. The V gene's germline CDR1 is MNHEY and CDR2 SVGAGI. V lost 6 bases to trimming and J lost 0 bases, with 8 bases between them. The length of the CDR3 is 13 residues. The CDR3 DNA follows: TGTGCCAGCAGCCAGGCAGTGAACACTGAAGCTTTCTTT. Translated: CASSQAVNTEAFF.

The chain employs TRBV11-1 and TRBJ2-5; D might be TRBD1 (6 bases). The CDR3 has 15 residues. Looked up from germline, CDR1 is SGHAT and CDR2 is FQDESV (reference sequence). Trimming pared 5 bases from V and 2 bases from J, leaving 15 bases between. CDR3 loop: CASSLAWGRQETQYF. Here the CDR3 DNA reads TGTGCCAGCAGCCTCGCTTGGGGGCGGCAAGAGACCCAGTACTTC. The variable domain in full, with the rest retrieved from reference TRBV11-1 and TRBJ2-5, is EAEVAQSPRYKITEKSQAVAFWCDPISGHATLYWYRQILGQGPELLVQFQDESVVDDSQLPKDRFSAERLKGVDSTLKIQPAELGDSAMYLCASSLAWGRQETQYFGPGTRLLVL.

This clone has just a few counts. The CDR3 region has the DNA TGTGCCAGCAGCCCATCAGAGTTTGGGAGCTCCTACGAGCAGTACTTC. Amino acids: CASSPSEFGSSYEQYF. This rearrangement joins TRBV7-9 to TRBJ2-7; D may be TRBD2 (5 bases). The CDR3 has 16 residues. Germline-derived CDR1 and CDR2 are SEHNR and FQNEAQ (reference sequence). V was cut by 5 bases and J by 0 bases, with 17 bases left in between. The variable domain in full, with the rest retrieved from reference TRBV7-9 and TRBJ2-7, is DTGVSQNPRHKITKRGQNVTFRCDPISEHNRLYWYRQTLGQGPEFLTYFQNEAQLEKSRLLSDRFSAERPKGSFSTLEIQRTEQGDSAMYLCASSPSEFGSSYEQYFGPGTRLTVT.

This clone was detected a few times. The J gene is TRBJ1-2, the V gene TRBV6-1, with TRBD1 identical over 7 bases. Germline CDR1 is MNHNS and CDR2 is SASEGT. V was clipped by 6 bases and J by 2 bases; unmatched bases: 3. CDR3 length: 13 residues. Here the CDR3 reads CASRETGNYGYTF. The DNA for the CDR3 is TGTGCCAGCAGAGAGACAGGGAACTATGGCTACACCTTC.

The rearrangement links TRBV19 to TRBJ1-4, with 7 bases that match TRBD1. This CDR3 region has 13 residues. Germline V gives CDR1 LNHDA, CDR2 SQIVND (reference sequence). The V gene end was trimmed by 9 bases and the J gene end by 5 bases; junction bases not matched to a gene: 6. CDR3 amino acids: CASRRDSNEKLFF. The DNA of the CDR3 is TGTGCCAGCCGCCGGGACAGCAATGAAAAACTGTTTTTT.

CDR3 in amino acids: CASTLRPGRDPGANVLTF. In DNA form, the CDR3 reads TGTGCCAGTACCTTAAGGCCCGGCAGGGACCCCGGGGCCAACGTCCTGACTTTC. This chain uses TRBV19 with TRBJ2-6, with D tentatively TRBD1 or TRBD2 (5 bases each). CDR1 is LNHDA, CDR2 SQIVND, per germline (reference sequence). Trimming took 7 bases from V and 4 from J, leaving 23 bases between them. This CDR3 has 18 residues.

This clone has only one observation. This chain joins TRBV29-1 and TRBJ2-1; D gene ambiguous. Germline V gene sequence: CDR1 SQVTM, CDR2 ANQGSEA. The V end was cut by 3 bases, the J end by 6 bases, with 6 bases between. This CDR3 spans 11 amino acids. The CDR3 nucleotides read TGCAGCGTTGAGCAAGGCAATGAGCAGTTCTTC. Residues: CSVEQGNEQFF.

This clone was seen only once. This chain links TRBV2 with TRBJ1-1; TRBD1 aligns across 8 bases. The length of the CDR3 is 13 residues. The V gene's germline CDR1 is SNHLY and CDR2 FYNNEI. V was clipped by 6 bases and J by 4 bases; unmatched bases: 4. For the CDR3, the DNA is TGTGCCAGCAGCATTACAGGGGGCACTGAAGCTTTCTTT. It codes for CASSITGGTEAFF.

The CDR3 DNA reads TGTGCCAGCAGCTTTTCGGGGCCCCAAAACATTCAGTACTTC. As protein: CASSFSGPQNIQYF. The V and J genes are TRBV5-4 and TRBJ2-4; D is perhaps TRBD1 or TRBD2 (5 bases each). Germline V lookup: CDR1 SGHNT, CDR2 YYREEE (reference sequence). The CDR3 is 14 amino acids. V was clipped by 2 bases and J by 5 bases, with 11 bases between them.

The V gene is TRBV27, the J gene TRBJ2-2, with 13 positions matching TRBD2. V lost 7 bases and J lost 4; bases outside the gene matches: 9. The V gene's germline CDR1 is MNHEY and CDR2 SMNVEV (reference sequence). The CDR3 consists of 17 residues. This CDR3 is CASNPLTSGGGTGELFF. CDR3 bases: TGTGCCAGCAACCCATTAACTAGCGGGGGGGGCACCGGGGAGCTGTTTTTT.

About this clone: A read error may account for a junction end that differs from germline. V gene TRBV2 combines with J gene TRBJ1-5; 9 bases fit TRBD1. The germline V gene encodes CDR1 SNHLY and CDR2 FYNNEI. CDR3 size: 15 residues. The CDR3 DNA reads as TGTGCCGGCAGTTCCGACAGGGGGACGCATCAGCCCCAGCATTTT. Its protein product is CAGSSDRGTHQPQHF.

The rearrangement uses TRBV4-2 and TRBJ1-5; the D gene is possibly TRBD1 (5 bases). The germline V gene has CDR1 LGHNA and CDR2 YNFKEQ. The length of the CDR3 is 15 residues. The V gene lost 0 bases and the J gene lost 6 bases, with 12 bases spanning the gap. The CDR3 region is CASSQDTGTFQPQHF. The CDR3 DNA follows: TGTGCCAGCAGCCAAGATACGGGGACTTTTCAGCCCCAGCATTTT.

The rearrangement links TRBV6-1 to TRBJ2-7; a weak D match, TRBD1 (6 bases). V was trimmed by 1 base and J by 5 bases, leaving 15 bases between them. This CDR3 comprises 15 residues. CDR1 is MNHNS and CDR2 is SASEGT in the germline V gene. The chain's CDR3 is CASSEGILGGDEQYF. Written as DNA, the CDR3 is TGTGCCAGCAGTGAAGGGATCTTAGGGGGTGACGAGCAGTACTTC.

J is TRBJ1-2 and V is TRBV30, with 7 bases identical to TRBD1. V gave up 7 bases and J gave up 3 bases; unmatched junction bases: 14. The CDR3 consists of 15 residues. Germline CDR1 reads GTSNPN; CDR2 reads SVGIG (reference sequence). The CDR3 DNA follows: TGTGCCTATCAGATCGGGGCAGGGGGTCACTATGGCTACACCTTC. Protein product: CAYQIGAGGHYGYTF.

The chain joins TRBV6-1 to TRBJ2-1, with D unclear. Germline V gene data show CDR1 as MNHNS and CDR2 as SASEGT. The CDR3 covers 14 residues. Deletions cut 6 bases from V and 5 bases from J, with 14 bases between. The CDR3 here is CASSYTLRDNEQFF. The DNA of the CDR3 is TGTGCCAGCAGCTATACTCTTAGGGACAATGAGCAGTTCTTC.

This chain links TRBV13 with TRBJ1-4; weak D call: TRBD1 (5 bases). CDR3 size: 14 residues. Trimming left V 3 bases short and J 8 bases short, with 13 bases between. The germline V gene encodes CDR1 PRHDT and CDR2 FYEKMQ (reference sequence). This CDR3 is CASSFYAGREKLFF. CDR3 nucleotides: TGTGCCAGCAGCTTTTATGCGGGGCGAGAAAAACTGTTTTTT.

This chain connects TRBV14 to TRBJ1-3, with D perhaps matching TRBD1 (6 bases). CDR3 size: 15 residues. Deletions cut 3 bases from V and 4 bases from J, with 13 bases between. The V gene's germline CDR1 is SGHDN and CDR2 FVKESK. CDR3 in amino acids: CASSHRDIRGNTIYF. The DNA of the CDR3 is TGTGCCAGCAGCCACCGGGACATACGCGGAAACACCATATATTTT.

J is TRBJ2-7 and V is TRBV30; D is possibly TRBD2 (5 bases). Germline CDR1 GTSNPN, CDR2 SVGIG (reference sequence). The CDR3 is made up of 13 amino acids. With 0 bases removed from V and 7 bases from J, the gap between germline ends came to 13 bases. This CDR3 is CAWSVSASGEQYF. CDR3 coding DNA: TGTGCCTGGAGTGTATCGGCAAGCGGAGAGCAGTACTTC.

The chain has TRBV30 and TRBJ2-7; TRBD2 aligns across 9 bases. Germline loops: CDR1 GTSNPN, CDR2 SVGIG (reference sequence). This CDR3 spans 14 amino acids. After removal of 6 bases from V and 6 bases from J, the junction contained 12 bases not matched to a gene. This chain's CDR3 is CACLRGRAGGEQYF. CDR3 sequence (DNA): TGTGCCTGTTTACGCGGGAGGGCTGGGGGCGAGCAGTACTTC.